A single sample gave rise to the 5 T cell receptor beta chains below, sequenced in a study of blood T cell repertoires in COVID-19. The data were produced by immunoSEQ multiplex PCR, yet TCRdb's version contains in-frame clones alone and is incomplete. The sample shows 350,000 or so clones, approximately 92% of them seen only once. Sequenced material: PBMCs or T cells enriched from blood (not recorded which). These receptors originate from a woman younger than 45 who had recovered from COVID-19.

The genes are TRBV19 and TRBJ2-1; 11 bases are shared with TRBD1. Germline CDR1 reads LNHDA; CDR2 reads SQIVND (reference sequence). V was pared by 3 bases and J by 9 bases, with 7 bases of the junction left unmatched. The CDR3 length is 15 residues. The CDR3 coding sequence is TGTGCCAGTAGTATTGGACAGGGGGCTGGGGGTGAGCAGTTCTTC. It encodes CASSIGQGAGGEQFF.

V gene TRBV6-5 combines with J gene TRBJ1-6; possible D gene TRBD1, 6 bases. V dropped 0 bases and J dropped 7 bases, with 10 bases sitting between them. Germline CDR1 and CDR2: MNHEY and SVGAGI. This CDR3 has 15 residues. CDR3 sequence (DNA): TGTGCCAGCAGTTACTCAGGGGACAAGAATTCACCCCTCCACTTT. Protein sequence: CASSYSGDKNSPLHF.

A single count supports this clone. The chain is built from TRBV4-3 and TRBJ1-3; TRBD1 aligns across 7 bases. The germline gives CDR1 LGHNA, CDR2 YSLEER. The CDR3 runs 15 residues. The V segment lost 2 bases and the J segment 4 bases; nucleotides outside the gene matches: 5. The CDR3 sequence: CASSQFQGEGNTIYF. DNA for the CDR3: TGCGCCAGCAGCCAATTCCAGGGGGAGGGAAACACCATATATTTT.

This clone was counted a single time. The chain is built from TRBV28 and TRBJ2-3; a possible D gene is TRBD2 (5 bases). The V gene lost 6 bases and the J gene lost 0 bases, with 22 bases spanning the gap. CDR3 size: 18 residues. Germline V CDR1 and CDR2: MDHEN, SYDVKM. The CDR3 coding sequence is TGTGCCAGCAGCCTAGCCGGCAGGATCGAACATAGCACAGATACGCAGTATTTT. It translates to CASSLAGRIEHSTDTQYF.

The chain recombines TRBV7-2 with TRBJ1-2; perhaps TRBD1 as D (6 bases). V lost 2 bases, J lost 3 bases, and 13 bases lay in between. The germline CDR1 and CDR2 sequences are SGHTA and FQGNSA. The length of the CDR3 is 15 residues. The CDR3 protein is CASSLSPGQHYGYTF. CDR3 DNA sequence: TGTGCCAGCAGCTTATCCCCTGGACAGCACTATGGCTACACCTTC.